This TCR beta chain appears in the sequencing data of a study of T-cell memory formation after mild COVID-19. The 5'RACE method, run with constant-segment primers, produced TCR alpha and TCR beta cDNA libraries (carrying sample barcodes and UMIs). TCRdb called the 5' RACE reads again in MiXCR, with one record for every CDR3 protein. The repertoire holds about 50,000 distinct CDR3 sequences, with over 8.5% as singletons. This clonotype was recorded many times. Antigen specificity is unknown. Findings of the study overall: The main location of contracting CD4+ clones was CM and EM, and that of contracting CD8+ clones was EMRA.

V was pared by 3 bases and J by 2 bases, with 2 bases of the junction left unmatched. Germline-derived CDR1 and CDR2 are SGHTA and FQGTGA. CDR3 length: 14 amino acids. Sequencing used PBMCs or a T cell subset sorted from them (not recorded which). The origin of this receptor is an adult woman who had mild COVID-19 (a few samples of this study predate the infection). Cell type and time point are not known. This chain connects TRBV7-3 to TRBJ2-3, with 7 bases aligning to TRBD1. The CDR3 is CASSLDRYTDTQYF. The DNA of the CDR3 is TGTGCCAGCAGCTTGGACAGGTACACAGATACGCAGTATTTT.